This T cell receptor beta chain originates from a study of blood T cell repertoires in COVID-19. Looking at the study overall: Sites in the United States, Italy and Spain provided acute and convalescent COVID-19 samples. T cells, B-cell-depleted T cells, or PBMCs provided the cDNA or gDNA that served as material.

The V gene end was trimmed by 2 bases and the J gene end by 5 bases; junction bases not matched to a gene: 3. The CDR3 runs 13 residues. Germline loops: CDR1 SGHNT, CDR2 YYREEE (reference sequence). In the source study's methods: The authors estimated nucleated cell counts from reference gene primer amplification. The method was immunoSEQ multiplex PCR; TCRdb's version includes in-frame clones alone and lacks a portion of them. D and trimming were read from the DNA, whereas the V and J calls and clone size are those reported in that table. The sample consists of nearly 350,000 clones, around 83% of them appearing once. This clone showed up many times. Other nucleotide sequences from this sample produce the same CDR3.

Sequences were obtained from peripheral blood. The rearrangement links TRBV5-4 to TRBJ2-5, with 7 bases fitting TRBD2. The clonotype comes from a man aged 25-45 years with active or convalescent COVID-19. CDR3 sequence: CASSFSGEETQYF. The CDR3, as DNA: TGTGCCAGCAGCTTCAGCGGGGAGGAGACCCAGTACTTC.